Each of the 15 T cell receptor beta chains below was sequenced from the same sample in a study of blood T cells in healthy people across ages. PCR was performed a second time for 7 to 11 cycles using a sample-barcoded 5' primer and a J-beta primer mix. TCRdb passed the 5' RACE reads through MiXCR, listing each CDR3 protein once. The data show 600,000 to 800,000 distinct CDR3 sequences, with 20% to 25% seen just once and about 3.6% held by the top ten. Specimen: blood. The receptors originated from a man aged 65 to 85 in good health.

J is TRBJ1-5 and V is TRBV2, with TRBD1 matching over 8 bases. The CDR3 totals 14 residues. In germline, CDR1 is SNHLY, CDR2 FYNNEI. The ends lost 6 bases at V and 7 bases at J; junction bases unmatched: 8. The CDR3 nucleotides are TGTGCCAGCAGCCCCGACAGGGGCGCCCAGCCCCAGCATTTT. Protein product: CASSPDRGAQPQHF.

The rearrangement joins TRBV20-1 to TRBJ1-2; 9 positions agree with TRBD1. This CDR3 region has 13 residues. From germline, CDR1 is DFQATT and CDR2 SNEGSKA (reference sequence). Trimming took 6 bases from V and 7 from J; bases not matched to a gene: 9. In DNA, the CDR3 is TGCAGTGCGCTGGGACAGGGCGACCGTGGCTACACCTTC. Translation: CSALGQGDRGYTF.

The chain uses TRBV4-2 and TRBJ2-5; D gene ambiguous. The V and J ends lost 0 bases and 5 bases respectively, with 10 bases between them. The CDR3 length is 14 residues. Germline-derived CDR1 and CDR2 are LGHNA and YNFKEQ. The CDR3 region has the DNA TGTGCCAGCAGCCAAGATTTAACAACCGAGACCCAGTACTTC. Protein sequence: CASSQDLTTETQYF.

The chain recombines TRBV7-2 with TRBJ1-2; D call uncertain. Germline V gene sequence: CDR1 SGHTA, CDR2 FQGNSA. Trimming left V 0 bases short and J 10 bases short, with 12 bases between. The length of the CDR3 is 13 residues. CDR3 in amino acids: CASSLAPPGVYTF. In DNA form, the CDR3 reads TGTGCCAGCAGCTTAGCGCCGCCGGGAGTCTACACCTTC.

V usage is TRBV19 and J usage is TRBJ2-7, with D perhaps TRBD2 (6 bases). V was pared by 10 bases and J by 0 bases, with 16 bases between. The V gene's germline CDR1 is LNHDA and CDR2 SQIVND (reference sequence). The CDR3 runs to 14 residues. CDR3 DNA sequence: TGTGCCACCCGACCGGGAGTTAGCTCCTACGAGCAGTACTTC. Translating it yields CATRPGVSSYEQYF.

This clonotype has more than one count but fewer than ten. This chain uses TRBV20-1 with TRBJ2-3; D is uncertain. CDR1 and CDR2 (germline): DFQATT, SNEGSKA (reference sequence). V was cut by 3 bases and J by 3 bases, with 10 bases left in between. This CDR3 has 13 residues. As DNA, the CDR3 is TGCAGTGCTAGCGGGCTGCGGACAGATACGCAGTATTTT. Amino acid sequence: CSASGLRTDTQYF.

This clonotype was seen many times. The chain recombines TRBV28 with TRBJ2-7; 8 bases match TRBD1. V was clipped by 3 bases and J by 3 bases; unmatched bases: 7. CDR1 MDHEN and CDR2 SYDVKM come from the germline V gene. The CDR3 consists of 15 residues. The CDR3 here is CASSFSGGEHYEQYF. The CDR3 coding sequence is TGTGCCAGCAGTTTCTCAGGGGGCGAGCACTACGAGCAGTACTTC.

This clonotype is a singleton in its sample. The chain joins TRBV6-5 to TRBJ2-3, with D unresolved. The DNA end favors TRBJ1-5, so the J call may be wrong. This CDR3 comprises 14 residues. Germline loops: CDR1 MNHEY, CDR2 SVGAGI. The CDR3, as DNA: TGTGCCAGCAGTTACCGGCAGGCTGTTGATACGCAGCATTTT. Its translation is CASSYRQAVDTQHF.

There are many counts of this clonotype. The chain links TRBV27 to TRBJ1-6; D remains unclear. Looked up from germline, CDR1 is MNHEY and CDR2 is SMNVEV (reference sequence). V was clipped by 2 bases and J by 8 bases, with 16 bases between them. This CDR3 is built from 16 residues. The CDR3 here is CASSLNPPEVDSPLHF. DNA for the CDR3: TGTGCCAGCAGTTTAAACCCCCCGGAGGTGGATTCACCCCTCCACTTT.

The chain uses TRBV24-1 and TRBJ2-3; D possibly uses TRBD1 or TRBD2 (5 bases each). This CDR3 spans 15 amino acids. V lost 6 bases to trimming and J lost 0 bases, with 12 bases between them. In germline, CDR1 is KGHDR, CDR2 SFDVKD. The CDR3 loop is CATSRGGPSTDTQYF. The CDR3 region has the DNA TGTGCCACCAGTCGGGGCGGACCTAGCACAGATACGCAGTATTTT.

The chain carries TRBV12-3 or TRBV12-4 and TRBJ2-7, with 7 bases identical to TRBD1. This CDR3 is 15 amino acids long. After removal of 2 bases from V and 7 bases from J, the junction contained 11 bases not matched to a gene. The CDR3 spells CASSLRTGRATEQYF. The DNA of the CDR3 is TGTGCCAGCAGTTTAAGGACAGGACGAGCTACGGAGCAGTACTTC.

This clonotype was observed a few times. This clone may be a read error of a much larger clone one base away. This chain uses TRBV6-2 or TRBV6-3 with TRBJ2-1, with a weak D call TRBD1 (6 bases). This CDR3 region has 11 residues. V was shortened by 7 bases and J by 8 bases, with 9 bases between the two germline ends. Germline-derived CDR1 and CDR2 are MNHEY and SVGEGT. As DNA, the CDR3 is TGTGCCAGCACTAGGGGGTATGAGCAGTTCTTC. It encodes CASTRGYEQFF.

The chain couples TRBV20-1 to TRBJ2-3, with TRBD1 identical over 7 bases. From germline, CDR1 is DFQATT and CDR2 SNEGSKA (reference sequence). Trimming at V came to 7 bases and at J to 4 bases, leaving 8 bases not matched to a gene. CDR3 size: 13 residues. The CDR3 DNA reads as TGCAGTGTCACCCTTAGGGGGCCAGATACGCAGTATTTT. Its protein product is CSVTLRGPDTQYF.

This clonotype was seen at least ten times. The V and J genes are TRBV5-1 and TRBJ2-5, with 11 nucleotides matching TRBD1. The CDR3 is 15 amino acids. Germline values: CDR1 SGHRS, CDR2 YFSETQ. The V and J ends lost 4 bases and 5 bases, in that order; junction bases with no gene match: 7. CDR3 in amino acids: CASSPGQGAWETQYF. CDR3 coding DNA: TGCGCCAGCAGCCCAGGACAGGGGGCGTGGGAGACCCAGTACTTC.

The chain has TRBV4-1 and TRBJ2-1; 7 positions agree with TRBD2. The length of the CDR3 is 15 residues. CDR1 MGHRA and CDR2 YSYEKL come from the germline V gene. Trimming took 3 bases from V and 2 from J; bases not matched to a gene: 4. Written as DNA, the CDR3 is TGCGCCAGCAGCCACGCAAGCGGGACCTACAATGAGCAGTTCTTC. Its protein product is CASSHASGTYNEQFF.